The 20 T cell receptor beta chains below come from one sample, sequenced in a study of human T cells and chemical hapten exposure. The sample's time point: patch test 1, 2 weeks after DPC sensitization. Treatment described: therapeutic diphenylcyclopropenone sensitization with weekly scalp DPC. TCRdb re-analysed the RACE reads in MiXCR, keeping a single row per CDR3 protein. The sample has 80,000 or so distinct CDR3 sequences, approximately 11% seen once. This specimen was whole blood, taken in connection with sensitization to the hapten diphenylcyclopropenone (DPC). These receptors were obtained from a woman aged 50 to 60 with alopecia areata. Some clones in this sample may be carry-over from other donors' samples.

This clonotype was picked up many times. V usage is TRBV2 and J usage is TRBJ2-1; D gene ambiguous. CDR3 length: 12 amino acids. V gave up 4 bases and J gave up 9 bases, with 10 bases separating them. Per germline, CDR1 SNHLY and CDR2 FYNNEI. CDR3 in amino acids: CASSVSWAEQFF. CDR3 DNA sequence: TGTGCCAGCAGTGTAAGTTGGGCTGAGCAGTTCTTC.

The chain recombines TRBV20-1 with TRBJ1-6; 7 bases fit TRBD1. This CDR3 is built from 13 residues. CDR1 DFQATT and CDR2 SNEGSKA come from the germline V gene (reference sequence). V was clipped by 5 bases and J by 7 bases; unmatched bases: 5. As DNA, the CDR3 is TGCAGTGCTCTCCGGGACAGCAATTCACCCCTCCACTTT. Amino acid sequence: CSALRDSNSPLHF.

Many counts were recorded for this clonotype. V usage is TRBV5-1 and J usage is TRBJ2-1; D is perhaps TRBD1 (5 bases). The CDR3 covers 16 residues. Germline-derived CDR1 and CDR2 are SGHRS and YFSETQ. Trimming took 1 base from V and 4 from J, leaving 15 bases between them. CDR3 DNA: TGCGCCAGCAGCTTGATCCCAGGGCAAAGATACAATGAGCAGTTCTTC. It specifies CASSLIPGQRYNEQFF.

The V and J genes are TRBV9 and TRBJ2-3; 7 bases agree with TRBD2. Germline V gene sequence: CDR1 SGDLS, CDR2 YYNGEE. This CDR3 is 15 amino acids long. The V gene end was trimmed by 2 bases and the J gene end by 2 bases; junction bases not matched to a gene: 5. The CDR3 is CASSVGGRPTDTQYF. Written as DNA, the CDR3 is TGTGCCAGCAGCGTGGGCGGGAGACCCACAGATACGCAGTATTTT.

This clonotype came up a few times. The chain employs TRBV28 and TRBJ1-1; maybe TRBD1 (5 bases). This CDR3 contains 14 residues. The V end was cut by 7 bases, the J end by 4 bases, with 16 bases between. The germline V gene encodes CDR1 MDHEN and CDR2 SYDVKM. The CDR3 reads CASKIGGASTEAFF. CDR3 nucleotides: TGTGCCAGCAAAATAGGAGGGGCTTCCACTGAAGCTTTCTTT. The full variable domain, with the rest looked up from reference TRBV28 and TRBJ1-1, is DVKVTQSSRYLVKRTGEKVFLECVQDMDHENMFWYRQDPGLGLRLIYFSYDVKMKEKGDIPEGYSVSREKKERFSLILESASTNQTSMYLCASKIGGASTEAFFGQGTRLTVV.

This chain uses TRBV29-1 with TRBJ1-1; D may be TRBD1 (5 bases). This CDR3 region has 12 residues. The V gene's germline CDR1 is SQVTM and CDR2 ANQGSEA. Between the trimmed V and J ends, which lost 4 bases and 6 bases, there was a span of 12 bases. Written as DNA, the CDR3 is TGCAGCGTTGGGGACGGGTTGGCTGAAGCTTTCTTT. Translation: CSVGDGLAEAFF.

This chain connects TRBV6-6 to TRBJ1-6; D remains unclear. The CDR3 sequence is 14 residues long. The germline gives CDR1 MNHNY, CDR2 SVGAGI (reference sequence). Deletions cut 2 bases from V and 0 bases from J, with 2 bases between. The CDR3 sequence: CASSYPSYNSPLHF. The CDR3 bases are TGTGCCAGCAGTTACCCCTCCTATAATTCACCCCTCCACTTT.

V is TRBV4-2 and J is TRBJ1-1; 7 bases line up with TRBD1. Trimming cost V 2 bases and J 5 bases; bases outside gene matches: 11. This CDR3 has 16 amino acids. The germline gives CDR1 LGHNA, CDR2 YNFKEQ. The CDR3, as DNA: TGTGCCAGCAGCCAACTTCAGGGGGACCGGGGGACTGAAGCTTTCTTT. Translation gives CASSQLQGDRGTEAFF.

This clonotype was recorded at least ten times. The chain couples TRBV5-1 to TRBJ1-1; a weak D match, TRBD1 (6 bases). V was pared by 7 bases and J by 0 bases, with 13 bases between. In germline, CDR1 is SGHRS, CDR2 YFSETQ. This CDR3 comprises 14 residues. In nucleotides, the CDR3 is TGCGCCAGCGGATTAGGACAGATGAACACTGAAGCTTTCTTT. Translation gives CASGLGQMNTEAFF.

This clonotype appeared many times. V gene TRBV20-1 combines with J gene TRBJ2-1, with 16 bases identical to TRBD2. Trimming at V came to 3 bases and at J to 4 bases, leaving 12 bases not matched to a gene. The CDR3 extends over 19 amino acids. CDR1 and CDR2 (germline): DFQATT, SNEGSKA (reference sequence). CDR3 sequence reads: CSARGPGLAGGLSYNEQFF. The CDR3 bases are TGCAGTGCTAGGGGACCGGGACTAGCGGGAGGGCTGAGTTACAATGAGCAGTTCTTC.

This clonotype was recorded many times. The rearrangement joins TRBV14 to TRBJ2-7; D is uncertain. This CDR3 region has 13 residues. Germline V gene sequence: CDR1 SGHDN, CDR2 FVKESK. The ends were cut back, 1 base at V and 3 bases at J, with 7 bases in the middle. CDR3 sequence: CASSQVRGYEQYF. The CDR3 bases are TGTGCCAGCAGCCAAGTCAGAGGCTACGAGCAGTACTTC.

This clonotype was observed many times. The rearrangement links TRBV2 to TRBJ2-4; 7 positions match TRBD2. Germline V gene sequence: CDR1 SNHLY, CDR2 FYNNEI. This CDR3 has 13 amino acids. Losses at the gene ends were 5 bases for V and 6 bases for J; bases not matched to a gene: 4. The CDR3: CASSRGEANIQYF. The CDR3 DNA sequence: TGTGCCAGCAGTCGGGGGGAGGCAAACATTCAGTACTTC.

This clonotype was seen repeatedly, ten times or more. Written as DNA, the CDR3 is TGTGCCAGTAGAGGGGCCTCTTGGCAGCCCCAGCATTTT. As protein: CASRGASWQPQHF. The rearrangement joins TRBV19 to TRBJ1-5; a weak D match, TRBD1 (5 bases). Germline CDR1 reads LNHDA; CDR2 reads SQIVND (reference sequence). The CDR3 totals 13 residues. The V end lost 6 bases, the J end lost 7 bases, and 13 bases lay between the germline ends.

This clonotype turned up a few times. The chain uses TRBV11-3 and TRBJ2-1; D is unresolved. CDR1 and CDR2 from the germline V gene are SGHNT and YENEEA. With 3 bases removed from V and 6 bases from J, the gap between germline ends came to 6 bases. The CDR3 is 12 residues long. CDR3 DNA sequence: TGTGCCAGCAGCTTCCGGGTCAATGAGCAGTTCTTC. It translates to CASSFRVNEQFF.

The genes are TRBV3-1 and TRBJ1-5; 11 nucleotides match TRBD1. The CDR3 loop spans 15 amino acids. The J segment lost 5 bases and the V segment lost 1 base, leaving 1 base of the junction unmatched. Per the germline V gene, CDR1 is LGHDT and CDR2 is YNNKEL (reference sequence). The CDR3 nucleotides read TGTGCCAGCAGCCAAGGGACAGGGGGCTATCAGCCCCAGCATTTT. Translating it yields CASSQGTGGYQPQHF.

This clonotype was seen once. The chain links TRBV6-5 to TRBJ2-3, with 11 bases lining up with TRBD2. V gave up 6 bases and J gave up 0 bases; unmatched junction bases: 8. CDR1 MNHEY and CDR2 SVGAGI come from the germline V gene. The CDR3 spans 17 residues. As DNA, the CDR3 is TGTGCCAGCAGGAGAACCACTAGCGGGGGTAGCACAGATACGCAGTATTTT. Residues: CASRRTTSGGSTDTQYF.

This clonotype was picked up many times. The CDR3 bases are TGCAGTGCTAGCGGGGGACAGGGGGCTGCAGATACGCAGTATTTT. It codes for CSASGGQGAADTQYF. The rearrangement joins TRBV20-1 to TRBJ2-3; 12 positions match TRBD1. V shed 3 bases, J shed 4 bases, and the junction held 5 bases outside the gene matches. Per the germline V gene, CDR1 is DFQATT and CDR2 is SNEGSKA (reference sequence). The CDR3 sequence is 15 residues long.

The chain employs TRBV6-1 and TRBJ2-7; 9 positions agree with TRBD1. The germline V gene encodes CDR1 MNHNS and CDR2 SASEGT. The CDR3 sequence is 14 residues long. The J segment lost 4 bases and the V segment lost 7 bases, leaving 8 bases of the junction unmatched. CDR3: CASNRDRVPYEQYF. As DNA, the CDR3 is TGTGCCAGCAATCGGGACAGGGTCCCGTACGAGCAGTACTTC.

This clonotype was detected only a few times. The CDR3 DNA follows: TGTGCCACCTCCCTTGGGGCCCTGGATACGCAGTATTTT. Translation gives CATSLGALDTQYF. J is TRBJ2-3 and V is TRBV3-1, with D tentatively TRBD1 (5 bases). This CDR3 is 13 amino acids long. Germline V lookup: CDR1 LGHDT, CDR2 YNNKEL (reference sequence). Trimming removed 10 bases from V and 6 bases from J, with 17 bases in between.

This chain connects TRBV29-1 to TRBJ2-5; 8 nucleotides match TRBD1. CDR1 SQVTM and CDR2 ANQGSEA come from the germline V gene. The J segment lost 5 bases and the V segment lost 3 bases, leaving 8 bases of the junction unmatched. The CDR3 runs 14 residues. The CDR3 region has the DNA TGCAGCGTTGACCCAGGACAGGGACGGGAGACCCAGTACTTC. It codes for CSVDPGQGRETQYF.